The rows below give T cell receptor beta chains drawn from one sample of a study of radiotherapy plus CTLA-4 blockade in lung cancer. The protocol was immunoSEQ multiplex PCR, while the TCRdb copy is restricted to in-frame clones and leaves out a portion. The sample gives 81,000 or so clones, approximately 84% of which show up once; approximately 0.77% is in the top ten. This specimen was peripheral blood, taken from a patient treated with radiotherapy plus ipilimumab. The receptors here all came from a human donor with non-small cell lung cancer who had stable disease on radiotherapy plus ipilimumab. CDR3s include the opening cysteine and the closing phenylalanine or tryptophan. Each record gives: D gene, J gene, clone size, V gene, CDR3 protein, CDR3 DNA. D genes are given only for firm matches. Clone size is stated in some rows and not others, as once, few, many or a class when expanded.

d_gene: NA
j_gene: TRBJ2-7
abundance: NA
v_gene: TRBV5-1
CDR3aa: CASSLLFVFSDEQYF
CDR3nt: TGCGCCAGCAGCTTGTTGTTTGTTTTTTCCGACGAGCAGTACTTC

d_gene: NA
j_gene: TRBJ2-4
abundance: NA
v_gene: TRBV6-4
CDR3aa: CASSVLQGAKNIQYF
CDR3nt: TGTGCCAGCAGCGTACTCCAGGGAGCCAAAAACATTCAGTACTTC

d_gene: TRBD1
j_gene: TRBJ2-3
abundance: NA
v_gene: TRBV6-1
CDR3aa: CASSAPQGATDTQYF
CDR3nt: TGTGCCAGCAGTGCTCCACAGGGGGCAACAGATACGCAGTATTTT

d_gene: NA
j_gene: TRBJ1-4
abundance: NA
v_gene: TRBV29-1
CDR3aa: CSVDGSTPGKLFF
CDR3nt: TGCAGCGTTGATGGGAGTACCCCGGGAAAACTGTTTTTT

d_gene: NA
j_gene: TRBJ1-5
abundance: NA
v_gene: TRBV28
CDR3aa: CASSFPGGRNQPQHF
CDR3nt: TGTGCCAGCAGTTTCCCCGGGGGGCGCAATCAGCCCCAGCATTTT

d_gene: TRBD1
j_gene: TRBJ1-1
abundance: NA
v_gene: TRBV19
CDR3aa: CASSPTGVVNTEAFF
CDR3nt: TGTGCCAGTAGTCCTACAGGGGTAGTGAACACTGAAGCTTTCTTT

d_gene: NA
j_gene: TRBJ2-7
abundance: once
v_gene: TRBV5-1
CDR3aa: CASSLIMDSYEQYF
CDR3nt: TGCGCCAGCAGCTTGATAATGGACTCCTACGAGCAGTACTTC

d_gene: TRBD2
j_gene: TRBJ2-3
abundance: NA
v_gene: TRBV5-1
CDR3aa: CASSLAGTSTPDTQYF
CDR3nt: TGCGCCAGCAGCTTGGCCGGGACTAGCACCCCAGATACGCAGTATTTT

d_gene: NA
j_gene: TRBJ1-6
abundance: NA
v_gene: TRBV5-1
CDR3aa: CASSLQDNSPLHF
CDR3nt: TGCGCCAGCAGTTTACAGGATAATTCACCCCTCCACTTT

d_gene: NA
j_gene: TRBJ2-7
abundance: few
v_gene: TRBV19
CDR3aa: CASSPTGTWGEQYF
CDR3nt: TGTGCCAGTAGCCCTACCGGGACGTGGGGGGAGCAGTACTTC

d_gene: NA
j_gene: TRBJ1-1
abundance: few
v_gene: TRBV6-5
CDR3aa: CASSLSQNTEAFF
CDR3nt: TGTGCCAGCAGTTTATCGCAGAACACTGAAGCTTTCTTT

d_gene: NA
j_gene: TRBJ2-3
abundance: NA
v_gene: TRBV18
CDR3aa: CASSPSAGTDTQYF
CDR3nt: TGTGCCAGCTCACCAAGCGCAGGGACGGATACGCAGTATTTT

d_gene: NA
j_gene: TRBJ2-1
abundance: once
v_gene: TRBV5-1
CDR3aa: CASSLILTSSYNEQFF
CDR3nt: TGCGCCAGCAGCTTGATACTAACGAGCTCCTACAATGAGCAGTTCTTC

d_gene: TRBD1
j_gene: TRBJ2-7
abundance: once
v_gene: TRBV5-4
CDR3aa: CASRPTGGSYEQYF
CDR3nt: TGTGCCAGCAGGCCTACAGGGGGCTCCTACGAGCAGTACTTC

d_gene: TRBD1
j_gene: TRBJ1-5
abundance: NA
v_gene: TRBV6-5
CDR3aa: CASSYVQGANQPQHF
CDR3nt: TGTGCCAGCAGTTATGTACAGGGGGCTAATCAGCCCCAGCATTTT

d_gene: NA
j_gene: TRBJ2-7
abundance: NA
v_gene: TRBV14
CDR3aa: CASSQVGYEQYF
CDR3nt: TGTGCCAGCAGCCAAGTTGGCTACGAGCAGTACTTC

d_gene: NA
j_gene: TRBJ2-7
abundance: few
v_gene: TRBV7-2
CDR3aa: CASSRTAGSSYEQYF
CDR3nt: TGTGCCAGCAGCCGAACCGCAGGAAGCTCCTACGAGCAGTACTTC

d_gene: NA
j_gene: TRBJ1-2
abundance: NA
v_gene: TRBV5-1
CDR3aa: CASSLRAGEGYTF
CDR3nt: TGCGCCAGCAGCTTGAGGGCAGGGGAAGGCTACACCTTC

d_gene: TRBD1
j_gene: TRBJ1-5
abundance: NA
v_gene: TRBV18
CDR3aa: CASSRGQGPHQPQHF
CDR3nt: TGTGCCAGCTCACGCGGACAGGGGCCCCATCAGCCCCAGCATTTT

d_gene: NA
j_gene: TRBJ1-1
abundance: NA
v_gene: TRBV6-5
CDR3aa: CASRNGGVTEAFF
CDR3nt: TGTGCCAGCAGAAACGGGGGGGTAACTGAAGCTTTCTTT

d_gene: NA
j_gene: TRBJ1-2
abundance: NA
v_gene: TRBV7-2
CDR3aa: CASSLSGSAVFNYGYTF
CDR3nt: TGTGCCAGCAGCTTATCTGGGTCAGCTGTATTTAACTATGGCTACACCTTC

d_gene: NA
j_gene: TRBJ2-2
abundance: NA
v_gene: TRBV7-9
CDR3aa: CASSLPTGSGELFF
CDR3nt: TGTGCCAGCAGCTTACCAACAGGGTCCGGGGAGCTGTTTTTT

d_gene: NA
j_gene: TRBJ1-1
abundance: few
v_gene: TRBV4-2
CDR3aa: CASSQDWQGMGTEAFF
CDR3nt: TGTGCCAGCAGCCAAGATTGGCAGGGGATGGGTACTGAAGCTTTCTTT

d_gene: TRBD1
j_gene: TRBJ1-5
abundance: NA
v_gene: TRBV28
CDR3aa: CASSQGQGAAFQPQHF
CDR3nt: TGTGCCAGCAGTCAAGGACAGGGGGCGGCTTTTCAGCCCCAGCATTTT

d_gene: NA
j_gene: TRBJ2-1
abundance: NA
v_gene: TRBV18
CDR3aa: CASSPELTDEQFF
CDR3nt: TGTGCCAGCTCACCTGAACTAACGGATGAGCAGTTCTTC

d_gene: TRBD2
j_gene: TRBJ2-3
abundance: NA
v_gene: TRBV5-1
CDR3aa: CASHSGGRADTQYF
CDR3nt: TGCGCCAGTCATAGCGGGGGGCGGGCAGATACGCAGTATTTT

d_gene: NA
j_gene: TRBJ2-5
abundance: NA
v_gene: TRBV7-8
CDR3aa: CASSLSSAQETQYF
CDR3nt: TGTGCCAGCAGCTTAAGTTCGGCCCAAGAGACCCAGTACTTC

d_gene: TRBD2
j_gene: TRBJ2-7
abundance: NA
v_gene: TRBV4-2
CDR3aa: CASSQRTSGRAFYEQYF
CDR3nt: TGTGCCAGCAGCCAGAGGACTAGCGGGAGGGCCTTCTACGAGCAGTACTTC

d_gene: NA
j_gene: TRBJ1-5
abundance: NA
v_gene: TRBV28
CDR3aa: CASRNRLNQPQHF
CDR3nt: TGTGCCAGCAGGAATAGATTAAATCAGCCCCAGCATTTT

d_gene: TRBD1
j_gene: TRBJ2-2
abundance: NA
v_gene: TRBV7-9
CDR3aa: CASRETGGPNTGELFF
CDR3nt: TGTGCCAGCAGAGAAACAGGGGGCCCGAACACCGGGGAGCTGTTTTTT

d_gene: NA
j_gene: TRBJ1-6
abundance: NA
v_gene: TRBV4-1
CDR3aa: CASSQYRDNSPLHF
CDR3nt: TGCGCCAGCAGCCAATACAGGGATAATTCACCCCTCCACTTT

d_gene: NA
j_gene: TRBJ1-1
abundance: once
v_gene: TRBV30
CDR3aa: CAWSVGRNTEAFF
CDR3nt: TGTGCCTGGAGTGTAGGTCGGAACACTGAAGCTTTCTTT

d_gene: NA
j_gene: TRBJ2-3
abundance: NA
v_gene: TRBV18
CDR3aa: CASSTQARAPTDTQYF
CDR3nt: TGTGCCAGCTCAACCCAAGCCAGGGCCCCCACAGATACGCAGTATTTT

d_gene: NA
j_gene: TRBJ2-7
abundance: NA
v_gene: TRBV6-6
CDR3aa: CASRPANRAPYEQYF
CDR3nt: TGTGCCAGCAGACCGGCCAACAGGGCCCCCTACGAGCAGTACTTC

d_gene: NA
j_gene: TRBJ2-7
abundance: NA
v_gene: TRBV5-1
CDR3aa: CASSLEVYGEQYF
CDR3nt: TGCGCCAGCAGCTTGGAAGTATACGGCGAGCAGTACTTC

d_gene: NA
j_gene: TRBJ1-5
abundance: once
v_gene: TRBV6-1
CDR3aa: CASSVQGQNQPQHF
CDR3nt: TGTGCCAGCAGTGTACAGGGTCAGAATCAGCCCCAGCATTTT

d_gene: TRBD2
j_gene: TRBJ2-3
abundance: NA
v_gene: TRBV10-1
CDR3aa: CASSAGTSGGISTDTQYF
CDR3nt: TGCGCCAGCAGTGCCGGGACTAGCGGGGGGATAAGCACAGATACGCAGTATTTT

d_gene: NA
j_gene: TRBJ2-2
abundance: NA
v_gene: TRBV10-1
CDR3aa: CASSESGRLNTGELFF
CDR3nt: TGCGCCAGCAGTGAGTCAGGCCGCTTGAACACCGGGGAGCTGTTTTTT

d_gene: NA
j_gene: TRBJ1-2
abundance: NA
v_gene: TRBV5-1
CDR3aa: CASSLDQGSYGYTF
CDR3nt: TGCGCCAGCAGCTTGGATCAGGGCAGCTATGGCTACACCTTC

d_gene: NA
j_gene: TRBJ2-7
abundance: NA
v_gene: TRBV5-1
CDR3aa: CASSLGQPDYEQYF
CDR3nt: TGCGCCAGCAGCTTGGGACAGCCCGACTACGAGCAGTACTTC

d_gene: TRBD1
j_gene: TRBJ1-1
abundance: NA
v_gene: TRBV2
CDR3aa: CASIKTGGNTEAFF
CDR3nt: TGTGCCAGCATTAAGACAGGGGGGAACACTGAAGCTTTCTTT

d_gene: NA
j_gene: TRBJ1-4
abundance: NA
v_gene: TRBV19
CDR3aa: CASSIQGATNEKLFF
CDR3nt: TGTGCCAGTAGTATTCAGGGTGCAACTAATGAAAAACTGTTTTTT

d_gene: TRBD2
j_gene: TRBJ2-3
abundance: NA
v_gene: TRBV7-3
CDR3aa: CASSLTPGGGASDTQYF
CDR3nt: TGTGCCAGCAGCTTAACACCTGGCGGGGGGGCCTCAGATACGCAGTATTTT

d_gene: TRBD1
j_gene: TRBJ1-5
abundance: NA
v_gene: TRBV6-6
CDR3aa: CASSPDRVEPQHF
CDR3nt: TGTGCCAGCAGTCCCGACAGGGTTGAGCCCCAGCATTTT

d_gene: TRBD2
j_gene: TRBJ2-1
abundance: NA
v_gene: TRBV6-6
CDR3aa: CASSYSTSGYNEQFF
CDR3nt: TGTGCCAGCAGTTACTCTACTAGCGGTTACAATGAGCAGTTCTTC

d_gene: NA
j_gene: TRBJ2-7
abundance: NA
v_gene: TRBV4-1
CDR3aa: CASSQQGALPYEQYF
CDR3nt: TGCGCCAGCAGCCAACAAGGGGCCCTTCCCTACGAGCAGTACTTC

d_gene: NA
j_gene: TRBJ2-2
abundance: NA
v_gene: TRBV30
CDR3aa: CAWSGLSGELFF
CDR3nt: TGTGCCTGGAGTGGGCTGTCCGGGGAGCTGTTTTTT

d_gene: NA
j_gene: TRBJ1-6
abundance: NA
v_gene: TRBV5-6
CDR3aa: CASSLGAGSPLHF
CDR3nt: TGTGCCAGCAGCCTAGGGGCGGGTTCACCCCTCCACTTT

d_gene: NA
j_gene: TRBJ1-4
abundance: NA
v_gene: TRBV25-1
CDR3aa: CASSDSWEKLFF
CDR3nt: TGTGCCAGCAGTGACAGTTGGGAAAAACTGTTTTTT

d_gene: TRBD1
j_gene: TRBJ1-5
abundance: NA
v_gene: TRBV7-9
CDR3aa: CASSLATGGGQRTNQPQHF
CDR3nt: TGTGCCAGCAGCTTAGCGACAGGGGGCGGGCAACGAACCAATCAGCCCCAGCATTTT

d_gene: TRBD1
j_gene: TRBJ2-5
abundance: NA
v_gene: TRBV5-1
CDR3aa: CASSSRGPETQYF
CDR3nt: TGCGCCAGCAGCTCCAGGGGGCCAGAGACCCAGTACTTC

d_gene: NA
j_gene: TRBJ1-6
abundance: NA
v_gene: TRBV27
CDR3aa: CASSHRERLLLNSPLHF
CDR3nt: TGTGCCAGCAGTCACCGGGAGCGTCTACTGTTAAATTCACCCCTCCACTTT

d_gene: NA
j_gene: TRBJ2-5
abundance: few
v_gene: TRBV5-4
CDR3aa: CASSSTGREGTQYF
CDR3nt: TGTGCCAGCAGCTCGACGGGCAGGGAAGGGACCCAGTACTTC

d_gene: NA
j_gene: TRBJ2-1
abundance: NA
v_gene: TRBV13
CDR3aa: CASSLTVPPYNEQFF
CDR3nt: TGTGCCAGCAGCTTGACCGTGCCCCCCTACAATGAGCAGTTCTTC